This TCR beta chain was obtained from a study of shared clonotypes between healthy human individuals. The wider study: Aged between 18 and 49, the donors were a couple of women and three men. Notes on the study in general: Roughly 5% of naive CD4 clonotypes were common to a handful of donors. Exclusively blood specimens were collected; tissue repertoires likely differ.

Of note for this clone: Its specificity is not known.

Profiling relied on immunoSEQ multiplex PCR, and the TCRdb table lists in-frame clones only, not all of them. The repertoire has 550,000 to 850,000 clones, roughly 72% of them found once; the top ten carry over 1.5%. The CDR3 loop spans 13 amino acids. CDR1 and CDR2 (germline): LNHDA, SQIVND (reference sequence). This TCR was sampled from a woman under 40 in good health. The chain is built from TRBV19 and TRBJ2-1; D possibly corresponds to TRBD1 (5 bases). Specimen: memory CD4+ T cells sorted from blood. Specified subset: CD45RA-negative fraction. The DNA of the CDR3 is TGTGCAAGCCGACCCAGGGAATACAATGAGCAGTTCTTC. Translation: CASRPREYNEQFF.